This is a list of T cell receptor beta chains from one sample in a study of shared clonotypes between healthy human individuals. Profiling relied on immunoSEQ multiplex PCR, and the TCRdb table lists in-frame clones only, not all of them. The sample lists around 1.5 million clones; about 98% were seen once. The sequencing sample was made of naive CD4+ T cells sorted from blood. These receptor sequences come from a man aged 25-40 years in good health. CDR3s include the opening cysteine and the closing phenylalanine or tryptophan. D genes are given only for firm matches. Only part of the rows carry a size: once, few, many, or a class if the clone is expanded.

TRBD1	TRBJ2-2	TRBV11-2	-	TGTGCCACCTTCGACAGGGGTGGAACCGGGGAGCTGTTTTTT	CATFDRGGTGELFF
TRBD1	TRBJ2-3	TRBV2	-	TGTGCCAGCTCTGGGACAGGGCTCTCCCGTATAGACACAGATACGCAGTATTTT	CASSGTGLSRIDTDTQYF
TRBD1	TRBJ2-7	TRBV5-4	-	TGTGCCAGCAGCTCGGGACAGGGGGCCTACGAGCAGTACTTC	CASSSGQGAYEQYF
-	TRBJ1-2	TRBV13	-	TGTGCCAGCAGCTTCTATGGGACGGTGATTGATGGCTACACCTTC	CASSFYGTVIDGYTF
TRBD1	TRBJ2-7	TRBV11-3	-	TGTGCCAGCAGCCAGACAGGGGTGGAGCAGTACTTC	CASSQTGVEQYF
-	TRBJ2-3	TRBV9	-	TGTGCCAGCAGCCCACTAGATCGGAGCACAGATACGCAGTATTTT	CASSPLDRSTDTQYF
-	TRBJ2-1	TRBV5-4	once	TGTGCCAGCAGCCAAACAGCTTACAATGAGCAGTTCTTC	CASSQTAYNEQFF
-	TRBJ1-4	TRBV11-2	-	TGTGCCAGCAGCTTTGGGGTGACTAATGAAAAACTGTTTTTT	CASSFGVTNEKLFF
TRBD2	TRBJ2-7	TRBV28	-	TGTGCCAGCAGTCGACTAGCGGGAGCCTACGAGCAGTACTTC	CASSRLAGAYEQYF
-	TRBJ2-7	TRBV30	-	TGTGCCTGGACTCGGAGCTCCTACGAGCAGTACTTC	CAWTRSSYEQYF
-	TRBJ1-5	TRBV5-8	-	TGTGCCAGCAGCTTTCGGGGGGATCAGCCCCAGCATTTT	CASSFRGDQPQHF
-	TRBJ2-3	TRBV19	-	TGTGCCAGTAGTATATTAGGGGCCGACACAGATACGCAGTATTTT	CASSILGADTDTQYF
TRBD1	TRBJ1-2	TRBV6-1	-	TGTGCCAGCACCATGGACAGGGGGGCAAATGGCTACACCTTC	CASTMDRGANGYTF
-	TRBJ2-1	TRBV5-1	-	TGCGCCAGCAGCTCCCAACTAGCCCGCTCCTACAATGAGCAGTTCTTC	CASSSQLARSYNEQFF
-	TRBJ1-1	TRBV6-1	-	TGTGCCAGCAGTGTCGGTAAGAAAGCTTTCTTT	CASSVGKKAFF
-	TRBJ1-4	TRBV5-4	-	TGTGCCAGCAGCTTGCCGGGCGGGAATGAAAAACTGTTTTTT	CASSLPGGNEKLFF
TRBD2	TRBJ2-1	TRBV11-2	-	TGTGCCAGCAGCCCCCTGGTTGCAGGGCGGGAGGGGAATGAGCAGTTCTTC	CASSPLVAGREGNEQFF
-	TRBJ1-1	TRBV18	-	TGTGCCAGCTCCCGCAACAGGGAGAACACTGAAGCTTTCTTT	CASSRNRENTEAFF
TRBD2	TRBJ2-1	TRBV5-8	-	TGTGCCAGCAGCTTGGTTATACTAGCGGGATCCAATGAGCAGTTCTTC	CASSLVILAGSNEQFF
-	TRBJ2-5	TRBV25-1	-	TGTGCCAGCAGTGAAGCTACCGGGAGATTCCAAGAGACCCAGTACTTC	CASSEATGRFQETQYF
TRBD2	TRBJ2-1	TRBV27	-	TGTGCCAGCAGTTTAGGGAGGGAAGGCAATGAGCAGTTCTTC	CASSLGREGNEQFF
-	TRBJ2-2	TRBV7-3	-	TGTGCCAGCAGCCCAGGGTACACCGGGGAGCTGTTTTTT	CASSPGYTGELFF
TRBD1	TRBJ1-2	TRBV4-3	-	TGCGCCAGCAGCCATGAGGGACAGCTTTATGGCTACACCTTC	CASSHEGQLYGYTF
-	TRBJ2-7	TRBV19	-	TGTGCCAGTAGTATCGGGAGTTACGAGCAGTACTTC	CASSIGSYEQYF
-	TRBJ2-3	TRBV14	-	TGTGCCAGCAGCCCCCGGAGGTCAGATACGCAGTATTTT	CASSPRRSDTQYF
TRBD2	TRBJ2-2	TRBV10-2	-	TGCGCCAGCACCCGGCGGCTAGCGGGAGGATCCACCGGGGAGCTGTTTTTT	CASTRRLAGGSTGELFF
TRBD2	TRBJ2-7	TRBV28	-	TGTGCCACAAGCGAACCGGGACTAGCTACCTACGAGCAGTACTTC	CATSEPGLATYEQYF
TRBD2	TRBJ2-1	TRBV7-6	-	TGTGCCAGCAGCCGGACAGGTCCAGAGGGGGGACTAGCGGTCAGTGAGCAGTTCTTC	CASSRTGPEGGLAVSEQFF
-	TRBJ2-2	TRBV6-1	-	TGTGGCACGCACTCACGGAAAGATACCGGGGAGCTGTTTTTT	CGTHSRKDTGELFF
TRBD1	TRBJ2-3	TRBV4-1	-	TGCGCCAGCAGCCAATTGAAGGGACAGGGAAACCCCACAGATACGCAGTATTTT	CASSQLKGQGNPTDTQYF
-	TRBJ1-1	TRBV28	-	TGTGCCAGCAGCTCGAGGGGGGACGCTTTCTTT	CASSSRGDAFF
-	TRBJ2-7	TRBV5-5	-	TGTGCCAGCAGCTTGGACAGGCCCTACGAGCAGTACTTC	CASSLDRPYEQYF
-	TRBJ2-1	TRBV29-1	-	TGCAGCGTTTCCCGGGACCGCTCCTACAATGAGCAGTTCTTC	CSVSRDRSYNEQFF
-	TRBJ2-7	TRBV18	-	TGTGCCAGCTCACCCTCAGTGCCTTTCTACGAGCAGTACTTC	CASSPSVPFYEQYF
-	TRBJ2-3	TRBV11-2	-	TGTGCCAGCAGCTATAGGGATAGCACAGATACGCAGTATTTT	CASSYRDSTDTQYF
-	TRBJ1-6	TRBV7-2	-	TGTGCCAGCAGCTTAGAGGGCAGGGAGAATTCACCCCTCCACTTT	CASSLEGRENSPLHF
TRBD2	TRBJ2-7	TRBV7-2	-	TGTGCCAGCAGCTTAGTGCTAGCGGGATCCTACGAGCAGTACTTC	CASSLVLAGSYEQYF
TRBD1	TRBJ2-3	TRBV10-3	-	TGTGCCATCAGTGAGTCCCGGACAGGGTCAACAGATACGCAGTATTTT	CAISESRTGSTDTQYF
TRBD2	TRBJ2-7	TRBV28	-	TGTGCCAGCAGTTATCCGGGACTAGCGGCCGGGGAGCAGTACTTC	CASSYPGLAAGEQYF
-	TRBJ1-5	TRBV2	-	TGTGCCAGCAGTGGGGGGGCGCGCAATCAGCCCCAGCATTTT	CASSGGARNQPQHF